The clone carrying this T cell receptor beta chain was observed at least ten times. Its specificity is not known. The V end lost 4 bases, the J end lost 4 bases, and 6 bases lay between the germline ends. Germline V gene sequence: CDR1 KGHDR, CDR2 SFDVKD. CDR3 length equals 12 residues. The record originates from a study of read filtering for tumor transcriptome and immune sequencing. About the research overall: The cohort had some 16 men and 14 women aged roughly 40 to 80, mean about 72 years.

This library used around 400 ng RNA and molecular barcoded adaptors spanning alpha/delta and beta/gamma chains. Each CDR3 protein is one row after TCRdb ran MiXCR on the reads. The sample holds approximately 62,000 distinct CDR3 sequences; roughly 19% are singletons and the top ten take about 11%. Bone marrow was sampled from every patient at the time of active disease. The study, taken as a whole, reports: This fraction held mixed bone marrow immune cells after CD138-negative sorting.

Sequencing input: a population of CD138-negative cells sorted from bone marrow. J is TRBJ2-5 and V is TRBV24-1; D may be TRBD2 (6 bases). The TCR sequence derives from a donor older than 35 with multiple myeloma. The CDR3 DNA sequence: TGTGCCACCAGTGAAGCGGGAGAGACCCAGTACTTC. It translates to CATSEAGETQYF.